These 6 T cell receptor beta chains share one sample of origin, sequenced in a study of T cell repertoires in cytomegalovirus infection. TCRdb processed the reads anew with MiXCR; each CDR3 protein has one entry. The sample records around 450,000 distinct CDR3 sequences, roughly 12% being singletons. Source material: PBMCs. All receptors come from a human donor in good health (CMV status not recorded). Some clones in this sample may be carry-over from other donors' samples.

The table lists this clonotype with many counts. The chain combines TRBV6-1 with TRBJ2-5; no clear D gene. CDR3 length equals 11 residues. Trimming stripped 7 bases from V and 5 bases from J, with 8 bases between. CDR1 MNHNS and CDR2 SASEGT come from the germline V gene. CDR3 sequence reads: CASTVGETQYF. DNA for the CDR3: TGTGCCAGCACCGTGGGGGAGACCCAGTACTTC.

This clonotype was detected only a few times. The rearrangement joins TRBV11-2 to TRBJ2-7; D might be TRBD2 (7 bases). CDR1 is SGHAT and CDR2 is FQNNGV in the germline V gene. V lost 1 base and J 6 bases, leaving 13 bases between the germline ends. The CDR3 runs 14 residues. CDR3 DNA: TGTGCCAGCAGCTTAGGGGTGGGAGGGGGCGAGCAGTACTTC. Its protein product is CASSLGVGGGEQYF.

The chain uses TRBV3-1 and TRBJ1-4; D perhaps matches TRBD1 (5 bases). Deletions cut 4 bases from V and 5 bases from J, with 17 bases between. From germline, CDR1 is LGHDT and CDR2 YNNKEL (reference sequence). This CDR3 has 16 amino acids. The CDR3 DNA reads as TGTGCCAGCAGCCCCTCTTGGGGCAGACCAAATGAAAAACTGTTTTTT. Residues: CASSPSWGRPNEKLFF.

This clonotype was observed at least ten times. This rearrangement joins TRBV4-2 to TRBJ1-1, with a possible D match to TRBD1 (5 bases). The V end was cut by 1 base, the J end by 1 base, with 7 bases between. The CDR3 contains 14 residues. The germline V gene has CDR1 LGHNA and CDR2 YNFKEQ. CDR3 protein: CASSQGQQNTEAFF. The CDR3 nucleotides read TGTGCCAGCAGCCAAGGACAGCAGAACACTGAAGCTTTCTTT.

A remark on this clonotype: A much bigger clone sits one base away, suggesting this may be a read error. The CDR3 DNA follows: TGTGGCAGCTCACCGGAGCATGAGCAGTTCTTC. Encoded protein: CGSSPEHEQFF. The chain is built from TRBV18 and TRBJ2-1; D uncertain. The CDR3 is 11 amino acids. Germline V gives CDR1 KGHSH, CDR2 LQKENI.

This clonotype was counted between two and nine times. The V and J genes are TRBV3-1 and TRBJ2-3, with TRBD2 identical over 9 bases. Germline trimming cut 4 bases from V and 1 base from J; bases unmatched to any gene: 6. The germline gives CDR1 LGHDT, CDR2 YNNKEL (reference sequence). This CDR3 spans 16 amino acids. This CDR3 reads CASSPREGGGTDTQYF. The CDR3 nucleotides are TGTGCCAGCAGCCCGCGGGAGGGCGGGGGCACAGATACGCAGTATTTT.